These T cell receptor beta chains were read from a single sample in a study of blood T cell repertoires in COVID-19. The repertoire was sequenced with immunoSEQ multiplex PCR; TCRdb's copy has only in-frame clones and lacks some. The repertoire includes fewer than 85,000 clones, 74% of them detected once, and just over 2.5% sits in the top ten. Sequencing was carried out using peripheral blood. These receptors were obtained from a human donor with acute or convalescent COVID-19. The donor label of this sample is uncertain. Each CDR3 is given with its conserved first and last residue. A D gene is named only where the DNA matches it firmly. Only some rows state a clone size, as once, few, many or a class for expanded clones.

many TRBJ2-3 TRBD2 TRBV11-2 TGTGCCAGCAGCTTATTACGAACGGGACTAGCGACTAGCACAGATACGCAGTATTTT CASSLLRTGLATSTDTQYF
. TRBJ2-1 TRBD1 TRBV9 TGTGCCAGCAGCGTGACAGGGTCCTCCTACAATGAGCAGTTCTTC CASSVTGSSYNEQFF
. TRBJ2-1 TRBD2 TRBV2 TGTGCCAGCAGTGAGGGTAGCGGGGGGTCTTATGAGCAGTTCTTC CASSEGSGGSYEQFF
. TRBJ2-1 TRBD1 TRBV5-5 TGTGCCAGCACCCGGACAGGGGTGAATGAGCAGTTCTTC CASTRTGVNEQFF
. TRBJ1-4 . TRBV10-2 TGCGCCAGCAGAGTACCATCCGGTGAAAAACTGTTTTTT CASRVPSGEKLFF
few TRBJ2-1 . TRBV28 TGTGCCAGCAGTTTAATCAACACGAACAATGAGCAGTTCTTC CASSLINTNNEQFF
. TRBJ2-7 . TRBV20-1 TGCAGTGCTAGTAGTGACAGGCGGGACGAGCAGTACTTC CSASSDRRDEQYF
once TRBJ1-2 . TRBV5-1 TGCGCCAGCAGCTCCTACGGGGGAGACTATGGCTACACCTTC CASSSYGGDYGYTF
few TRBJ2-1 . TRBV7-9 TGTGCCAGCAGCTTAGGGGACTATGAGCAGTTCTTC CASSLGDYEQFF
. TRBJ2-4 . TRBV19 TGTGCCAGTACCTCCCGGAGGGCACAAAACATTCAGTACTTC CASTSRRAQNIQYF
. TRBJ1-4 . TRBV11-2 TGTGCCAGCAGCTTAACCCAGAGCGGGGGCGATGAAAAACTGTTTTTT CASSLTQSGGDEKLFF
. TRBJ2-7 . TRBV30 TGTGCCTGGAGTGGAGGGCGGGACCTTCCCTACGAGCAGTACTTC CAWSGGRDLPYEQYF
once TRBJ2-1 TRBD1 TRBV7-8 TGTGCCAGCAGCTTAGCAGGGGGACAGGGGCAGTTCTTC CASSLAGGQGQFF
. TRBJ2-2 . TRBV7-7 TGTGCTAGCAGCCCAAGACTTGGGGAGCTGTTTTTT CASSPRLGELFF
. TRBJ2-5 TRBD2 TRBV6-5 TGTGCCAGCCGTCGGGGGGTAGGTGGAGAGACCCAGTACTTC CASRRGVGGETQYF
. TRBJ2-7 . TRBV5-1 TGCGCCAGCAGCGTCCGGGACTCGTCCTACGAGCAGTACTTC CASSVRDSSYEQYF
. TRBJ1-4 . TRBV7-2 TGTGCCAGCAGCTTAGGCGTCGGCGGCAATGAAAAACTGTTTTTT CASSLGVGGNEKLFF